Listed here is a single T cell receptor (beta chain). Treatment: some 20 received Ad26.COV2.S at low or high dose, single or two shots; roughly five received placebo; per-sample allocation not given. Sampling happened 63 days after the first vaccine or placebo injection. These data belong to a study of Ad26.COV2.S vaccination and SARS-CoV-2 variants. On the study more broadly: The COV1001 Ad26.COV2.S trial arm included the donor.

Repertoires were generated with immunoSEQ multiplex PCR, while TCRdb's copy carries only in-frame clones and drops some. This table has about 400,000 clones, about 91% appearing once. J gave up 8 bases and V 6 bases, and 6 bases lay outside the gene matches. There are 13 residues in the CDR3. Germline CDR1 is MNHEY and CDR2 is SMNVEV (reference sequence). The TCR originated in a person between 18 and 65 years old who received the Ad26.COV2.S COVID-19 vaccine or a placebo. The sample was peripheral blood, taken in a trial of Ad26.COV2.S vaccine versus placebo. The chain is built from TRBV27 and TRBJ1-4; TRBD1 agrees at 7 bases. CDR3 amino acids: CASRGMTGEKLFF. The CDR3 nucleotides read TGTGCCAGCAGGGGTATGACAGGGGAAAAACTGTTTTTT. The full variable domain, in which reference TRBV27 and TRBJ1-4 provide the parts outside the CDR3, is EAQVTQNPRYLITVTGKKLTVTCSQNMNHEYMSWYRQDPGLGLRQIYYSMNVEVTDKGDVPEGYKVSRKEKRNFPLILESPSPNQTSLYFCASRGMTGEKLFFGSGTQLSVL.